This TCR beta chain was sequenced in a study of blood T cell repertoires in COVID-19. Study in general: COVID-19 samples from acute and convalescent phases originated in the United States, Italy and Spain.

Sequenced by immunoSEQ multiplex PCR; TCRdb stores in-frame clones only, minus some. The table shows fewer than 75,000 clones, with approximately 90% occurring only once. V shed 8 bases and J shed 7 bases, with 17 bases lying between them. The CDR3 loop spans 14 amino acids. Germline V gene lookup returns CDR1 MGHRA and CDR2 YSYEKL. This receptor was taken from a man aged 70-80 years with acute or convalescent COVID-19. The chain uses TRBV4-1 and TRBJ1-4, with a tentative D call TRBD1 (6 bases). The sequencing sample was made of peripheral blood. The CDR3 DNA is TGCGCCAGCCTGGGCCGGGGGGCCGGTGAAAAACTGTTTTTT. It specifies CASLGRGAGEKLFF.